The present T cell receptor beta chain was sequenced within a study of T cells after yellow fever vaccination. The V gene end was trimmed by 5 bases and the J gene end by 0 bases; junction bases not matched to a gene: 16. Germline CDR1 MNHEY, CDR2 SVGAGI. CDR3 size: 19 residues. TCRdb re-derived calls from the 5' RACE reads in MiXCR, one entry per CDR3 protein. Here the sample spans hundreds of thousands of distinct CDR3 sequences, around 12% being singletons. The receptor comes from a man younger than 30 who received the YFV17D yellow fever vaccine. This chain joins TRBV6-5 and TRBJ2-5; 9 nucleotides line up with TRBD1. This sample comprised CD4+ T cells sorted from PBMCs, obtained 15 days after the yellow fever booster vaccination. CDR3 nucleotides: TGTGCCAGCAGTAAGACCTCCGGGACAGGGAACCCGTACCAAGAGACCCAGTACTTC. It yields the protein CASSKTSGTGNPYQETQYF.